This entry concerns a single T cell receptor (beta chain). What it recognizes is unknown. The CDR3 consists of 16 residues. Germline CDR1 SGDLS, CDR2 YYNGEE. The ends lost 0 bases at V and 5 bases at J; junction bases unmatched: 7. The data are from a study of beta chain features in type 1 diabetes. Study-wide results and caveats: Shorter templates may be favored by PCR, equally so in patients and controls.

Expressed TCRB transcripts got sequenced, as all isolated RNA was reverse transcribed. Repertoires were generated with immunoSEQ multiplex PCR, while TCRdb's copy carries only in-frame clones and drops some. The sample has about 930,000 clones, roughly 15% seen once. This receptor was identified in a woman aged 18-29 years in good health. The J gene is TRBJ2-1, the V gene TRBV9; the match to TRBD2 covers 8 bases. Sample: naive CD4+ T cells from blood. In DNA form, the CDR3 reads TGTGCCAGCAGCGTAGGGAGCGGGAGTATCGACAATGAGCAGTTCTTC. This gives the protein CASSVGSGSIDNEQFF.